Listed here are 10 T cell receptor beta chains from one sample, sequenced in a study of T cell responses to AZD1222 COVID-19 vaccine. Sequencing was performed with immunoSEQ multiplex PCR; in TCRdb, only in-frame clones are kept and a portion is missing. The data hold 150,000 to 250,000 clones, with under 95% observed a single time. The sequencing used peripheral blood, collected 28 days after the second AZD1222 dose. All receptors come from an adult who received the AZD1222 COVID-19 vaccine.

The rearrangement uses TRBV19 and TRBJ2-5, with TRBD1 as a possible D gene (6 bases). Trimming removed 11 bases at V and 5 bases at J, with 21 bases between. The CDR3 runs 14 residues. In germline, CDR1 is LNHDA, CDR2 SQIVND (reference sequence). The DNA for the CDR3 is TGTGCCCCCCCAGGGCTTCCGAGGGGGGAGACCCAGTACTTC. It encodes CAPPGLPRGETQYF.

V gene TRBV11-2 combines with J gene TRBJ2-2; 10 bases agree with TRBD2. There are 16 residues in the CDR3. CDR1 is SGHAT and CDR2 is FQNNGV in the germline V gene. J was trimmed by 3 bases and V by 2 bases; bases with no gene match: 3. The CDR3 protein is CASSLLAGVYTGELFF. The CDR3 DNA is TGTGCCAGCAGCTTACTAGCGGGGGTGTACACCGGGGAGCTGTTTTTT.

This clone is large by share. The chain couples TRBV6-5 to TRBJ2-2, with 10 positions matching TRBD1. Germline V gives CDR1 MNHEY, CDR2 SVGAGI. Germline trimming cut 9 bases from V and 3 bases from J; bases unmatched to any gene: 4. CDR3 length: 14 residues. Here the CDR3 reads CARGGTGDTGELFF. The CDR3 bases are TGTGCCAGGGGAGGGACAGGGGACACCGGGGAGCTGTTTTTT.

The chain employs TRBV5-1 and TRBJ1-4, with D unresolved. With 7 bases removed from V and 0 bases from J, the gap between germline ends came to 10 bases. The CDR3 totals 14 residues. Germline CDR1 reads SGHRS; CDR2 reads YFSETQ. The CDR3 DNA is TGCGCCAGCCACCCAGATGCAACTAATGAAAAACTGTTTTTT. As protein: CASHPDATNEKLFF.

The rearrangement uses TRBV5-6 and TRBJ2-6, with no clear D. CDR1 SGHDT and CDR2 YYEEEE come from the germline V gene. V was shortened by 2 bases and J by 0 bases, with 6 bases between the two germline ends. This CDR3 spans 15 amino acids. The CDR3 DNA is TGTGCCAGCAGCTTAGGTGCCTCTGGGGCCAACGTCCTGACTTTC. As protein: CASSLGASGANVLTF.

The rearrangement joins TRBV6-2 or TRBV6-3 to TRBJ2-1, with TRBD1 as a possible D gene (5 bases). The length of the CDR3 is 12 residues. V lost 2 bases, J lost 9 bases, and 8 bases lay in between. Germline V gives CDR1 MNHEY, CDR2 SVGEGT. The CDR3 spells CASSYGAGEQFF. The DNA of the CDR3 is TGTGCCAGCAGTTACGGGGCTGGTGAGCAGTTCTTC.

The CDR3 here is CASSGYYLRGNDSNQPQHF. The CDR3 DNA sequence: TGTGCCAGCAGCGGGTACTATCTCAGGGGTAATGATAGCAATCAGCCCCAGCATTTT. The V and J genes are TRBV14 and TRBJ1-5, with D perhaps TRBD1 (6 bases). CDR1 and CDR2 from the germline V gene are SGHDN and FVKESK. The CDR3 loop spans 19 amino acids. The ends were cut back, 5 bases at V and 0 bases at J, with 23 bases in the middle. The complete variable domain, with remaining parts taken from reference TRBV14 and TRBJ1-5, reads EAGVTQFPSHSVIEKGQTVTLRCDPISGHDNLYWYRRVMGKEIKFLLHFVKESKQDESGMPNNRFLAERTGGTYSTLKVQPAELEDSGVYFCASSGYYLRGNDSNQPQHFGDGTRLSIL.

The chain is built from TRBV19 and TRBJ1-4; the D is unclear. Trimming left V 1 base short and J 8 bases short, with 11 bases between. There are 14 residues in the CDR3. In germline, CDR1 is LNHDA, CDR2 SQIVND (reference sequence). The CDR3 sequence: CASSIGVIGEKLFF. CDR3 nucleotide sequence: TGTGCCAGTAGTATAGGGGTCATTGGCGAAAAACTGTTTTTT.

The chain combines TRBV19 with TRBJ2-3; D remains unclear. Germline V gene data show CDR1 as LNHDA and CDR2 as SQIVND (reference sequence). Trimming cost V 10 bases and J 4 bases, with 15 bases left between them. The CDR3 consists of 13 residues. CDR3 loop: CATSGMVSDTQYF. The CDR3 nucleotides read TGTGCCACCTCCGGTATGGTCTCAGATACGCAGTATTTT.

V is TRBV10-3 and J is TRBJ2-1, with 9 bases aligning to TRBD1. J lost 3 bases, V lost 11 bases, and 5 bases had no gene match. CDR1 ENHRY and CDR2 SYGVKD come from the germline V gene. There are 13 residues in the CDR3. The chain's CDR3 is CALRTGDYNEQFF. In nucleotides, the CDR3 is TGTGCCCTTAGGACAGGGGACTACAATGAGCAGTTCTTC.